This TCR beta chain stems from a study of T cell responses to AZD1222 COVID-19 vaccine. The study's findings and limits: Spike-specific TCR depth and breadth grew after two AZD1222 doses. A mostly white British donor set with more females was recruited, and clonal diversity was possibly underestimated.

Details on this clone: Its target is not known.

The CDR3 sequence is 15 residues long. Germline V lookup: CDR1 MGHDK, CDR2 SYGVNS. V shed 7 bases and J 2 bases; nucleotides not matched to a gene: 5. Assay: immunoSEQ multiplex PCR; the TCRdb copy retains only in-frame clones and omits some. In the table there are about 110,000 clones, 81% of which are singletons. The sample here was peripheral blood, taken on day 0 of AZD1222 vaccination. The chain has TRBV25-1 and TRBJ1-4, with 9 nucleotides matching TRBD1. The receptor was derived from an adult in good health. CDR3 loop: CASKPTGGTNEKLFF. In nucleotides, the CDR3 is TGTGCCAGCAAACCGACAGGGGGGACTAATGAAAAACTGTTTTTT.